One and the same sample provided the 21 T cell receptor beta chains below, sequenced in a study of regulatory T cells in long-lasting Graves disease. Assembly of TCR beta libraries relied on iRepertoire HTBI primers together with Arm-PCR of CDR3 regions. One entry per CDR3 protein, called by TCRdb with MiXCR from the multiplex PCR reads. This sample has roughly 610,000 distinct CDR3 sequences, with about 16% found just once. Time point of the sample: newly diagnosed GD, antithyroid drugs for less than 3 months. The TCR library used RNA extracted from PBMCs. The data were also submitted as part of a second study, on T cells in Graves' hyperthyroidism and ophthalmopathy.

The source material was peripheral blood mononuclear cells (PBMCs), sampled at new diagnosis, from a patient treated with antithyroid drugs. The source is a man younger than 35 with Graves disease.

This clonotype was counted only a few times. V gene TRBV19 combines with J gene TRBJ2-7, with D hard to call. Trimming removed 7 bases at V and 1 base at J, with 14 bases between. Germline V gene sequence: CDR1 LNHDA, CDR2 SQIVND (reference sequence). The CDR3 runs 14 residues. The CDR3 is CASKVFPNSYEQYF. CDR3 coding DNA: TGTGCCAGTAAAGTCTTCCCCAATTCCTACGAGCAGTACTTC.

This clonotype was picked up a small number of times. This chain joins TRBV19 and TRBJ2-6; D is unresolved. Germline V CDR1 and CDR2: LNHDA, SQIVND (reference sequence). CDR3 length: 17 amino acids. V dropped 5 bases and J dropped 0 bases, with 14 bases sitting between them. CDR3 DNA: TGTGCCAGTAGTTACGAGTTGGCACTCTCTGGGGCCAACGTCCTGACTTTC. As protein: CASSYELALSGANVLTF.

This clonotype has more than one count but fewer than ten. The V gene is TRBV25-1, the J gene TRBJ2-3; TRBD2 might be the D (6 bases). The CDR3 has 14 residues. Per germline, CDR1 MGHDK and CDR2 SYGVNS. Trimming removed 8 bases at V and 2 bases at J, with 14 bases between. Here the CDR3 DNA reads TGTGCCAGCGCCCAGCGGGCGACCACAGATACGCAGTATTTT. It codes for CASAQRATTDTQYF. Variable domain in full (rest from reference TRBV25-1 and TRBJ2-3): EADIYQTPRYLVIGTGKKITLECSQTMGHDKMYWYQQDPGMELHLIHYSYGVNSTEKGDLSSESTVSRIRTEHFPLTLESARPSHTSQYLCASAQRATTDTQYFGPGTRLTVL.

This clonotype appeared a few times. The junction differs from germline at one of its ends, possibly a read error. V is TRBV2 and J is TRBJ1-3; D is undetermined. CDR3 size: 14 residues. Germline CDR1 SNHLY, CDR2 FYNNEI. The CDR3 DNA follows: TGTGCCAGCAGCTTAACCGGCGGCGGAAACACCATATGTTTT. This gives the protein CASSLTGGGNTICF.

This clonotype was observed many times. This chain's CDR3 is CASSLRDIRDTEAFF. CDR3 DNA sequence: TGTGCCAGCAGCTTACGGGACATACGGGACACTGAAGCTTTCTTT. This rearrangement joins TRBV7-3 to TRBJ1-1; possibly TRBD1 for D (6 bases). V dropped 2 bases and J dropped 3 bases, with 13 bases sitting between them. There are 15 residues in the CDR3. Germline loops: CDR1 SGHTA, CDR2 FQGTGA. Filled out from reference TRBV7-3 and TRBJ1-1, the complete variable domain reads GAGVSQTPSNKVTEKGKYVELRCDPISGHTALYWYRQSLGQGPEFLIYFQGTGAADDSGLPNDRFFAVRPEGSVSTLKIQRTERGDSAVYLCASSLRDIRDTEAFFGQGTRLTVV.

This clonotype was seen repeatedly, ten times or more. This rearrangement joins TRBV6-1 to TRBJ2-7, with D perhaps TRBD1 or TRBD2 (6 bases each). This CDR3 contains 14 residues. The V end was cut by 10 bases, the J end by 0 bases, with 16 bases between. Germline assignment: CDR1 MNHNS and CDR2 SASEGT. The CDR3: CATKPGGSSYEQYF. The CDR3 nucleotides are TGTGCCACCAAACCCGGGGGCAGCTCCTACGAGCAGTACTTC.

The chain couples TRBV11-2 to TRBJ2-3; no definite D call. Trimming pared 0 bases from V and 8 bases from J, leaving 9 bases between. Germline CDR1 and CDR2: SGHAT and FQNNGV. The length of the CDR3 is 13 residues. CDR3 bases: TGTGCCAGCAGCTTAGACTTACTCAGTACGCAGTATTTT. Residues: CASSLDLLSTQYF.

This clonotype was detected only a few times. The chain combines TRBV6-2 or TRBV6-3 with TRBJ2-7, with 9 bases lining up with TRBD1. The CDR3 spans 14 residues. Germline loops: CDR1 MNHEY, CDR2 SVGEGT. V was pared by 5 bases and J by 4 bases, with 6 bases of the junction left unmatched. CDR3 nucleotide sequence: TGTGCCAGCAGTGACGGGACAGGGAGTTACGAGCAGTACTTC. It encodes CASSDGTGSYEQYF.

This clonotype appeared many times. V is TRBV12-3 or TRBV12-4 and J is TRBJ2-1, with 10 bases identical to TRBD1. This CDR3 comprises 16 residues. The V gene end was trimmed by 3 bases and the J gene end by 3 bases; junction bases not matched to a gene: 5. The CDR3 sequence: CASSFLGTGVYNEQFF. In DNA form, the CDR3 reads TGTGCCAGCAGTTTCCTCGGGACAGGGGTCTACAATGAGCAGTTCTTC.

This clonotype was observed at least ten times. The chain combines TRBV20-1 with TRBJ2-1; 7 bases map to TRBD2. Germline CDR1 DFQATT, CDR2 SNEGSKA (reference sequence). CDR3 length equals 15 residues. V shed 5 bases and J 9 bases; nucleotides not matched to a gene: 16. The CDR3 here is CSAGDGWREIGEQFF. In nucleotides, the CDR3 is TGCAGTGCTGGCGACGGATGGCGGGAGATTGGTGAGCAGTTCTTC.

In this sample, this clonotype turned up many times. The chain is built from TRBV27 and TRBJ2-5; D unresolved. The ends were cut back, 5 bases at V and 0 bases at J, with 13 bases in the middle. Per germline, CDR1 MNHEY and CDR2 SMNVEV (reference sequence). The CDR3 has 15 residues. The CDR3 region has the DNA TGTGCCAGCAGTACTGGAACAACGTACCAAGAGACCCAGTACTTC. As protein: CASSTGTTYQETQYF.

This clonotype occurred a few times. CDR3 bases: TGCAGTGGGTTGATCGGGGGGACCCCCACGGGTGAGCAGTTCTTC. Translating it yields CSGLIGGTPTGEQFF. This sequence joins TRBV20-1 and TRBJ2-1; 7 nucleotides agree with TRBD2. Germline trimming cut 7 bases from V and 9 bases from J; bases unmatched to any gene: 18. CDR1 and CDR2 from the germline V gene are DFQATT and SNEGSKA (reference sequence). The CDR3 consists of 15 residues.

This clonotype was found a few times. The chain employs TRBV6-5 and TRBJ2-1, with TRBD2 as a possible D gene (6 bases). V was pared by 4 bases and J by 5 bases, with 15 bases between. Per germline, CDR1 MNHEY and CDR2 SVGAGI. The CDR3 sequence is 15 residues long. CDR3 sequence: CASSSLNLADNEQFF. DNA for the CDR3: TGTGCCAGCAGTTCCCTGAATTTAGCGGACAATGAGCAGTTCTTC.

The gene calls are TRBV20-1 and TRBJ2-1; D might be TRBD1 or TRBD2, each matching 6 bases. CDR1 and CDR2 from the germline V gene are DFQATT and SNEGSKA (reference sequence). The CDR3 runs to 12 residues. V was clipped by 5 bases and J by 4 bases, with 9 bases between them. CDR3 DNA: TGCAGTGCTTCGGGGGCTTACAATGAGCAGTTCTTC. Its protein is CSASGAYNEQFF.

This clonotype showed up just a few times. The chain employs TRBV27 and TRBJ2-6; D remains ambiguous. CDR3 length: 15 residues. CDR1 MNHEY and CDR2 SMNVEV come from the germline V gene (reference sequence). Trimming left V 4 bases short and J 0 bases short, with 7 bases between. DNA of the CDR3: TGTGCCAGCAGTTCCTGGCTCTCTGGGGCCAACGTCCTGACTTTC. Amino acid sequence: CASSSWLSGANVLTF.

This clonotype was observed a handful of times. This chain connects TRBV2 to TRBJ1-5; 7 bases fit TRBD1. Germline V gives CDR1 SNHLY, CDR2 FYNNEI. V lost 6 bases, J lost 4 bases, and 6 bases stayed unmatched. This CDR3 has 14 residues. This CDR3 is CASRVKTGNQPQHF. CDR3 DNA sequence: TGTGCCAGCAGAGTGAAGACAGGGAATCAGCCCCAGCATTTT.

The chain is built from TRBV4-1 and TRBJ2-3; D gene unclear. CDR3 size: 14 residues. Trimming removed 1 base from V and 6 bases from J, with 11 bases in between. CDR1 MGHRA and CDR2 YSYEKL come from the germline V gene. CDR3 sequence (DNA): TGCGCCAGCAGCCAAGGGCAGACGGCGGATACGCAGTATTTT. Its protein is CASSQGQTADTQYF.

At least ten counts were recorded for this clonotype. The V call is TRBV6-1, the J call TRBJ2-2, with a possible D match to TRBD2 (5 bases). Germline V CDR1 and CDR2: MNHNS, SASEGT. The CDR3 consists of 14 residues. V dropped 6 bases and J dropped 8 bases, with 16 bases sitting between them. This CDR3 reads CASSKDFSSGELFF. CDR3 nucleotide sequence: TGTGCCAGCAGCAAGGACTTTAGCTCGGGGGAGCTGTTTTTT.

This clonotype has a handful of counts. The chain has TRBV29-1 and TRBJ2-7, with D unresolved. V was shortened by 2 bases and J by 2 bases, with 13 bases between the two germline ends. This CDR3 is 14 amino acids long. Germline V gene data show CDR1 as SQVTM and CDR2 as ANQGSEA. In nucleotides, the CDR3 is TGCAGCGTTGAATTTGACGAGAATCCCTACGAGCAGTACTTC. Translation gives CSVEFDENPYEQYF.

This clonotype was counted a few times. CDR3 loop: CASSSKLGLAGATDTQYF. Written as DNA, the CDR3 is TGTGCCAGCAGTTCAAAGCTTGGACTAGCGGGAGCTACAGATACGCAGTATTTT. The rearrangement uses TRBV12-3 or TRBV12-4 and TRBJ2-3; 13 bases map to TRBD2. With V trimmed by 4 bases and J by 3 bases, 10 bases remained unmatched. This CDR3 is built from 18 residues.

This clonotype was found a few times. The V and J genes are TRBV20-1 and TRBJ2-1; 7 bases align to TRBD2. CDR1 is DFQATT and CDR2 is SNEGSKA in the germline V gene (reference sequence). The CDR3 loop spans 13 amino acids. The V gene end was trimmed by 7 bases and the J gene end by 8 bases; junction bases not matched to a gene: 11. CDR3 bases: TGCAGTGTTATGCGAGCGGGACTCTATGAGCAGTTCTTC. Residues: CSVMRAGLYEQFF.